This T cell receptor (beta chain) was sequenced during a study of blood T cell repertoires in COVID-19. The CDR3 covers 19 residues. V shed 5 bases and J 3 bases; nucleotides not matched to a gene: 15. Germline V gives CDR1 SGHVS, CDR2 FQNEAQ. Produced via immunoSEQ multiplex PCR; TCRdb's table is partial and in-frame only. The sample holds 150,000 to 200,000 clones, 88% seen once. The chain carries TRBV7-8 and TRBJ2-3; 12 bases map to TRBD2. This TCR was sampled from an older man with active or convalescent COVID-19. Specimen: peripheral blood. CDR3 in DNA: TGTGCCAGCAGCACCCACCATCTAGCGGGGGGGCCTAGTACAGATACGCAGTATTTT. This encodes CASSTHHLAGGPSTDTQYF.